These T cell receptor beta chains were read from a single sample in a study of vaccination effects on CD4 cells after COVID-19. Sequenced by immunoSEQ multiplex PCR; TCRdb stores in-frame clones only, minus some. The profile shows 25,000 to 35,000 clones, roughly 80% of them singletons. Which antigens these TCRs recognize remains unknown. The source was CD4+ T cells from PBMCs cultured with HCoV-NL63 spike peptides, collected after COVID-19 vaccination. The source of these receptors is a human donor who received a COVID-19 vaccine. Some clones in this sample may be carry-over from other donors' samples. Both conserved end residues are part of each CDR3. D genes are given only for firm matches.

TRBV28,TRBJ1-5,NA,CASSLRGGLNQPQHF,TGTGCCAGCAGCCTTAGGGGGGGATTGAATCAGCCCCAGCATTTT
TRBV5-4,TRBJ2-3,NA,CASSLLFNTDTQYF,TGTGCCAGCAGCTTGTTGTTCAACACAGATACGCAGTATTTT
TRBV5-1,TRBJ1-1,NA,CASSFIGGNTEAFF,TGCGCCAGCAGCTTCATCGGGGGGAACACTGAAGCTTTCTTT
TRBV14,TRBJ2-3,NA,CASSSRDFYDTQYF,TGTGCCAGCAGCAGTCGGGACTTCTACGATACGCAGTATTTT
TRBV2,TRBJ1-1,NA,CASSGQSNTEAFF,TGTGCCAGCAGTGGACAGTCGAACACTGAAGCTTTCTTT
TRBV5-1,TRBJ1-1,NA,CASSLALENTEAFF,TGCGCCAGCAGCTTGGCGCTGGAGAACACTGAAGCTTTCTTT
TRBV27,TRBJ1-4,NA,CASSFRDGEEKLFF,TGTGCCAGCAGTTTCCGGGACGGGGAGGAAAAACTGTTTTTT
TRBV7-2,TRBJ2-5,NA,CASSFKAGSPETQYF,TGTGCCAGCAGCTTCAAAGCAGGGAGCCCAGAGACCCAGTACTTC
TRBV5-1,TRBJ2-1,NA,CASSLASPIYNEQFF,TGCGCCAGCAGCTTGGCATCGCCTATATACAATGAGCAGTTCTTC
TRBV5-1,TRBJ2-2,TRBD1,CASGKGTGNTGELFF,TGCGCCAGCGGGAAGGGGACAGGGAACACCGGGGAGCTGTTTTTT
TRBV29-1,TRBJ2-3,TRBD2,CSERGGAGTDTQYF,TGCAGCGAGCGCGGGGGGGCCGGCACAGATACGCAGTATTTT
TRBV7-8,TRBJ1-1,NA,CASSLLAQGAFF,TGTGCCAGCAGCTTACTAGCCCAAGGCGCTTTCTTT
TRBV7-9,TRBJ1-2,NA,CASSQGQKGYTF,TGTGCCAGCAGCCAAGGACAGAAAGGCTACACCTTC
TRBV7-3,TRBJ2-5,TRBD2,CASSPGLAGAQETQYF,TGTGCCAGCAGCCCCGGACTAGCGGGGGCTCAAGAGACCCAGTACTTC
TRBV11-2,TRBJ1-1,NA,CASSPRGYTEAFF,TGTGCCAGCAGCCCCAGGGGTTACACTGAAGCTTTCTTT
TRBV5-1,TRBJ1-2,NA,CASSLDRNYGYTF,TGCGCCAGCAGCTTGGACAGAAACTATGGCTACACCTTC